The clone carrying this TCR beta chain was counted only a few times. Antigen specificity is unknown. This sample stems from a study of T cell repertoires in ileal Crohn's disease. Whole-study findings and limits: Clonal expansions were more frequent in active smokers than non-smokers at surgery.

Measured with immunoSEQ multiplex PCR; TCRdb has only the in-frame clones, and not every one. The sample includes more than 11,000 clones, 70% of them seen just once. This clonotype originated in an adult with Crohn's disease. The sequencing sample was made of ileal tissue.

CDR3 in amino acids: CASSRLEDTDTQYF. In DNA, the CDR3 is TGTGCCAGCAGTCGTCTGGAGGACACAGATACGCAGTATTTT. The chain joins TRBV7-9 to TRBJ2-3, with D possibly matching TRBD2 (5 bases). This CDR3 comprises 14 residues. The germline gives CDR1 SEHNR, CDR2 FQNEAQ (reference sequence). Between the trimmed V and J ends, which lost 6 bases and 2 bases, there was a span of 12 bases.